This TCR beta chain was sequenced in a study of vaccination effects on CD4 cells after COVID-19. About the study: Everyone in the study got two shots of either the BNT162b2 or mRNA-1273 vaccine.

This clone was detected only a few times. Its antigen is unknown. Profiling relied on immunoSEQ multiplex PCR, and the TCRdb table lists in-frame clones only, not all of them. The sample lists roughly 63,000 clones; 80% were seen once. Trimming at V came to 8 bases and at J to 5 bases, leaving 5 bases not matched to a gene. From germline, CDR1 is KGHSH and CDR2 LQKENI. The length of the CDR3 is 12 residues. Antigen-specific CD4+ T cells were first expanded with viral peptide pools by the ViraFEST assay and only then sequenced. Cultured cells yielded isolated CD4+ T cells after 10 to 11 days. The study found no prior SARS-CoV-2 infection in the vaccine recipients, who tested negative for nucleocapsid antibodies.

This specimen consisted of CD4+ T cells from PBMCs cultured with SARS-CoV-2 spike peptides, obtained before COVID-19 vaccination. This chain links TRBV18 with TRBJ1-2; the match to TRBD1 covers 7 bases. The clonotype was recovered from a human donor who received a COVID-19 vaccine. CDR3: CASQGEEYGYTF. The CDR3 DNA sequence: TGTGCCAGCCAGGGGGAGGAGTATGGCTACACCTTC.